The 21 T cell receptor beta chains below come from one sample, sequenced in a study of blood T cell repertoires in COVID-19. Data came from immunoSEQ multiplex PCR; TCRdb stores just in-frame clones and leaves some out. Counted here are about 68,000 clones, 87% occurring once; the ten biggest clones make up about 7%. The sequencing input was peripheral blood. These receptors all stem from a man aged 45 to 65 with active COVID-19.

The chain has TRBV14 and TRBJ2-7; D remains unclear. CDR1 SGHDN and CDR2 FVKESK come from the germline V gene. This CDR3 region has 13 residues. V was shortened by 3 bases and J by 2 bases, with 8 bases between the two germline ends. The CDR3 DNA reads as TGTGCCAGCAGCCAGGTACGGGCCTACGAGCAGTACTTC. This encodes CASSQVRAYEQYF. Looking up the rest from reference TRBV14 and TRBJ2-7 gives the full variable domain: EAGVTQFPSHSVIEKGQTVTLRCDPISGHDNLYWYRRVMGKEIKFLLHFVKESKQDESGMPNNRFLAERTGGTYSTLKVQPAELEDSGVYFCASSQVRAYEQYFGPGTRLTVT.

V is TRBV7-2 and J is TRBJ1-5; D is unclear. V lost 7 bases to trimming and J lost 8 bases, with 6 bases between them. In germline, CDR1 is SGHTA, CDR2 FQGNSA. CDR3 length: 10 amino acids. The CDR3: CASTQEPQHF. The CDR3 DNA is TGTGCCAGCACTCAGGAGCCCCAGCATTTT.

V gene TRBV28 combines with J gene TRBJ1-2; 8 bases agree with TRBD1. Germline CDR1 is MDHEN and CDR2 is SYDVKM. Trimming at V came to 6 bases and at J to 6 bases, leaving 6 bases not matched to a gene. The CDR3 loop spans 13 amino acids. The CDR3 nucleotides are TGTGCCAGCAGATCCGGACAGGGAAATGGCTACACCTTC. Translating it yields CASRSGQGNGYTF.

This clone was observed a handful of times. The chain employs TRBV24-1 and TRBJ2-1; tentatively, D is TRBD2 (7 bases). This CDR3 comprises 14 residues. The V end was cut by 9 bases, the J end by 4 bases, with 15 bases between. Germline V gene sequence: CDR1 KGHDR, CDR2 SFDVKD. The CDR3 is CATSPGGFYNEQFF. In DNA, the CDR3 is TGTGCCACCTCACCGGGGGGCTTTTACAATGAGCAGTTCTTC.

The chain joins TRBV14 to TRBJ2-1; D remains ambiguous. The CDR3 extends over 14 amino acids. The germline gives CDR1 SGHDN, CDR2 FVKESK. The V end lost 2 bases, the J end lost 9 bases, and 14 bases lay between the germline ends. In DNA form, the CDR3 reads TGTGCCAGCAGCCAAATGCTAGGTAACACTGAGCAGTTCTTC. Translation: CASSQMLGNTEQFF. The full variable domain, its missing parts supplied by reference TRBV14 and TRBJ2-1, is EAGVTQFPSHSVIEKGQTVTLRCDPISGHDNLYWYRRVMGKEIKFLLHFVKESKQDESGMPNNRFLAERTGGTYSTLKVQPAELEDSGVYFCASSQMLGNTEQFFGPGTRLTVL.

The chain links TRBV29-1 to TRBJ2-5, with D hard to call. The CDR3 is 14 residues long. CDR1 and CDR2 (germline): SQVTM, ANQGSEA. Trimming removed 2 bases at V and 1 base at J, with 11 bases between. The CDR3 DNA reads TGCAGCGTTGAAAAAGTCCGGTCCCAAGAGACCCAGTACTTC. The encoded protein is CSVEKVRSQETQYF.

The rearrangement joins TRBV15 to TRBJ1-1; tentatively, D is TRBD1 (5 bases). Germline values: CDR1 LNHNV, CDR2 YYDKDF (reference sequence). This CDR3 has 14 residues. Deletions cut 1 base from V and 1 base from J, with 7 bases between. CDR3 DNA: TGTGCCACCAGCAGAGGCCAGGGGAACACTGAAGCTTTCTTT. Protein product: CATSRGQGNTEAFF.

The chain couples TRBV28 to TRBJ1-2; possibly TRBD1 for D (5 bases). The CDR3 has 20 residues. Germline V CDR1 and CDR2: MDHEN, SYDVKM. Trimming stripped 2 bases from V and 4 bases from J, with 29 bases between. This CDR3 is CASSLDPTVSGLPSLYGYTF. In DNA, the CDR3 is TGTGCCAGCAGTTTAGATCCGACAGTCTCCGGGCTCCCCTCCCTCTATGGCTACACCTTC.

The chain has TRBV5-1 and TRBJ2-1, with a possible D match to TRBD1 (5 bases). The CDR3 has 14 residues. V was pared by 6 bases and J by 3 bases, with 13 bases between. The germline gives CDR1 SGHRS, CDR2 YFSETQ. The CDR3 coding sequence is TGCGCCAGCACACCCCAGGGCATCTACAATGAGCAGTTCTTC. Its translation: CASTPQGIYNEQFF.

This rearrangement joins TRBV30 to TRBJ1-1, with unresolved D. Per germline, CDR1 GTSNPN and CDR2 SVGIG (reference sequence). The CDR3 length is 11 residues. Between the trimmed V and J ends, which lost 0 bases and 8 bases, there was a span of 7 bases. Here the CDR3 reads CAWSVLSEAFF. The CDR3 coding sequence is TGTGCCTGGAGTGTACTGTCCGAAGCTTTCTTT.

V is TRBV9 and J is TRBJ1-1; no clear D. The CDR3 sequence is 14 residues long. Germline V CDR1 and CDR2: SGDLS, YYNGEE. Trimming took off 4 bases at V and 1 base at J, with 11 bases between the two ends. In nucleotides, the CDR3 is TGTGCCAGCAGCCCCCCCGTGGCGAACACTGAAGCTTTCTTT. This encodes CASSPPVANTEAFF. Full variable domain (missing parts from reference TRBV9 and TRBJ1-1): DSGVTQTPKHLITATGQRVTLRCSPRSGDLSVYWYQQSLDQGLQFLIQYYNGEERAKGNILERFSAQQFPDLHSELNLSSLELGDSALYFCASSPPVANTEAFFGQGTRLTVV.

V gene TRBV4-3 combines with J gene TRBJ1-4, with D unresolved. The V end was cut by 6 bases, the J end by 0 bases, with 11 bases between. CDR1 is LGHNA and CDR2 is YSLEER in the germline V gene. This CDR3 has 15 amino acids. CDR3: CASSGLGATNEKLFF. In DNA form, the CDR3 reads TGCGCCAGCAGTGGTCTGGGAGCAACTAATGAAAAACTGTTTTTT.

The rearrangement uses TRBV28 and TRBJ1-1, with 9 bases identical to TRBD1. V lost 4 bases, J lost 1 base, and 7 bases stayed unmatched. The germline V gene has CDR1 MDHEN and CDR2 SYDVKM. The CDR3 consists of 16 residues. CDR3 residues: CASSSLGTGRNTEAFF. The CDR3 bases are TGTGCCAGCAGTTCATTAGGGACAGGGCGGAACACTGAAGCTTTCTTT.

The J gene is TRBJ1-2, the V gene TRBV19, with a weak D call TRBD1 (5 bases). The V gene's germline CDR1 is LNHDA and CDR2 SQIVND (reference sequence). The CDR3 sequence is 15 residues long. V was shortened by 1 base and J by 2 bases, with 11 bases between the two germline ends. The CDR3 sequence: CASSIGQGRNYGYTF. CDR3 coding DNA: TGTGCCAGTAGTATAGGTCAGGGTAGAAACTATGGCTACACCTTC.

The chain links TRBV9 to TRBJ1-1, with D perhaps TRBD1 (6 bases). The CDR3 totals 14 residues. V lost 2 bases and J 0 bases, leaving 8 bases between the germline ends. Germline V gives CDR1 SGDLS, CDR2 YYNGEE. CDR3 DNA: TGTGCCAGCAGCGTTACAGGGTTGAACACTGAAGCTTTCTTT. It encodes CASSVTGLNTEAFF.

This chain connects TRBV7-2 to TRBJ2-7; 7 bases are shared with TRBD2. The length of the CDR3 is 15 residues. Per the germline V gene, CDR1 is SGHTA and CDR2 is FQGNSA. The V gene end was trimmed by 3 bases and the J gene end by 3 bases; junction bases not matched to a gene: 8. The CDR3 DNA reads TGTGCCAGCAGCTTCAGCAGCGGGAAGGTCTACGAGCAGTACTTC. It translates to CASSFSSGKVYEQYF.

The rearrangement uses TRBV30 and TRBJ2-1, with a tentative D call TRBD1 (6 bases). The CDR3 extends over 15 amino acids. V lost 0 bases and J 5 bases, leaving 14 bases between the germline ends. CDR1 is GTSNPN and CDR2 is SVGIG in the germline V gene (reference sequence). The CDR3 bases are TGTGCCTGGAGTGTACTGAGAAACAGGGACAATGAGCAGTTCTTC. Translated, it gives CAWSVLRNRDNEQFF.

The CDR3 loop is CASKTGSYEQYF. The CDR3 DNA follows: TGTGCCAGCAAGACAGGGAGCTACGAGCAGTACTTC. The genes are TRBV28 and TRBJ2-7; 7 bases fit TRBD1. Germline CDR1 reads MDHEN; CDR2 reads SYDVKM. This CDR3 has 12 residues. J was trimmed by 3 bases and V by 7 bases; bases with no gene match: 3.

The chain combines TRBV7-6 with TRBJ2-6; D is unresolved. The CDR3 sequence is 20 residues long. V was clipped by 5 bases and J by 0 bases, with 23 bases between them. CDR1 SGHVS and CDR2 FNYEAQ come from the germline V gene. The CDR3 nucleotides are TGTGCCAGCAGCCCCGACCAAAGAAATCTAGTCCTCTCTGGGGCCAACGTCCTGACTTTC. As protein: CASSPDQRNLVLSGANVLTF.

V usage is TRBV28 and J usage is TRBJ2-2, with 7 bases identical to TRBD1. With V trimmed by 8 bases and J by 1 base, 4 bases remained unmatched. Germline V gene lookup returns CDR1 MDHEN and CDR2 SYDVKM. CDR3 length: 14 amino acids. The CDR3 coding sequence is TGTGCCAGCCCCCGGGACAGGAACACCGGGGAGCTGTTTTTT. Amino acid sequence: CASPRDRNTGELFF.

The rearrangement joins TRBV7-9 to TRBJ1-2, with a weak D call TRBD1 (6 bases). The V gene lost 4 bases and the J gene lost 3 bases, with 12 bases spanning the gap. The CDR3 contains 14 residues. Germline lookup yields CDR1 SEHNR and CDR2 FQNEAQ (reference sequence). The CDR3 region has the DNA TGTGCCAGCAGCTGGGGGGGCGCAGACTATGGCTACACCTTC. It is translated as CASSWGGADYGYTF.